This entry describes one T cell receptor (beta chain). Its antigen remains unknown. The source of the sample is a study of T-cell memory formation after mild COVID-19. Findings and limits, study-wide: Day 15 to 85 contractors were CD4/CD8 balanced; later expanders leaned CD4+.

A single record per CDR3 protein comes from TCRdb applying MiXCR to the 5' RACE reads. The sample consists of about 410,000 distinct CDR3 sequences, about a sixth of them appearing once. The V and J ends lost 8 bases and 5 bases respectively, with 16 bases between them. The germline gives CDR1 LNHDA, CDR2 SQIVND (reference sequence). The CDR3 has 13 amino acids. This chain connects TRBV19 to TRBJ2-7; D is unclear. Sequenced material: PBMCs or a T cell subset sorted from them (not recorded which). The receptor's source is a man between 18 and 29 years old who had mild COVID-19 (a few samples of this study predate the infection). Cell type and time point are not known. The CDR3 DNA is TGTGCCAGTCGTAACCCCCTTTGGAACGAGCAGTACTTC. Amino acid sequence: CASRNPLWNEQYF.